The next 20 T cell receptor beta chains were all read from a single sample in a study of blood T cell repertoires in COVID-19. The table came from immunoSEQ multiplex PCR; TCRdb's copy has only in-frame clones and leaves some out. The table records under 450,000 clones, about nine tenths of them present only once. The sequencing input was peripheral blood. These receptors were collected from a woman aged 40 to 50 with COVID-19, enrolled during active disease.

This clone appeared once. CDR3 in amino acids: CASSTNAGISGPYEQYF. Written as DNA, the CDR3 is TGTGCCAGTAGCACGAATGCCGGGATATCAGGACCCTACGAGCAGTACTTC. The V gene is TRBV19, the J gene TRBJ2-7; TRBD2 is a possible D gene (5 bases). The V gene lost 6 bases and the J gene lost 2 bases, with 23 bases spanning the gap. This CDR3 region has 17 residues. Germline-derived CDR1 and CDR2 are LNHDA and SQIVND (reference sequence).

The rearrangement links TRBV3-1 (or the pseudogene TRBV3-2) to TRBJ1-2; 9 positions match TRBD1. Germline assignment: CDR1 LGHDT and CDR2 YNNKEL (reference sequence). CDR3 length equals 16 residues. J lost 4 bases, V lost 2 bases, and 8 bases had no gene match. This chain's CDR3 is CASSQKGQGLAYGYTF. In nucleotides, the CDR3 is TGTGCCAGCAGCCAAAAAGGACAGGGGTTAGCCTATGGCTACACCTTC.

The chain joins TRBV2 to TRBJ1-2; D is perhaps TRBD1 (5 bases). The length of the CDR3 is 13 residues. Germline V lookup: CDR1 SNHLY, CDR2 FYNNEI. Trimming cost V 5 bases and J 8 bases, with 15 bases left between them. CDR3 residues: CASSTRQPGGYTF. In nucleotides, the CDR3 is TGTGCCAGCAGTACCAGACAGCCCGGCGGCTACACCTTC.

The chain couples TRBV6-6 to TRBJ1-5, with D unclear. CDR3 size: 14 residues. Trimming stripped 6 bases from V and 1 base from J, with 10 bases between. Germline CDR1 and CDR2: MNHNY and SVGAGI (reference sequence). The CDR3 region has the DNA TGTGCCAGCAGCCAACAGTTGAGCAATCAGCCCCAGCATTTT. It codes for CASSQQLSNQPQHF.

The gene calls are TRBV10-3 and TRBJ2-2; D is perhaps TRBD1 (5 bases). V lost 11 bases, J lost 0 bases, and 10 bases lay in between. Germline CDR1 is ENHRY and CDR2 is SYGVKD. This CDR3 has 13 amino acids. CDR3 sequence reads: CAAQVPNTGELFF. The CDR3 DNA reads TGTGCCGCACAGGTCCCGAACACCGGGGAGCTGTTTTTT.

This chain links TRBV28 with TRBJ1-5; 9 bases match TRBD1. The CDR3 runs 13 residues. The trim removed 8 bases at V and 6 bases at J, leaving 5 bases unmatched. Germline V gene lookup returns CDR1 MDHEN and CDR2 SYDVKM. In DNA form, the CDR3 reads TGTGCCAGCTGGGACAGGGCCGGTCAGCCCCAGCATTTT. The encoded protein is CASWDRAGQPQHF.

V is TRBV12-3 or TRBV12-4 and J is TRBJ1-1, with 8 bases fitting TRBD1. The CDR3 is 13 residues long. Trimming took 6 bases from V and 5 from J; bases not matched to a gene: 5. The CDR3 region has the DNA TGTGCCAGCAGCCCGACAGGGGAGACTGAAGCTTTCTTT. The encoded protein is CASSPTGETEAFF.

The rearrangement uses TRBV4-2 and TRBJ1-1; tentatively, D is TRBD1 (5 bases). CDR1 is LGHNA and CDR2 is YNFKEQ in the germline V gene. V lost 5 bases to trimming and J lost 5 bases, with 15 bases between them. The CDR3 length is 14 residues. CDR3 protein: CASSERGSLTEAFF. The CDR3 coding sequence is TGTGCCAGCAGCGAAAGGGGTTCTTTAACTGAAGCTTTCTTT.

V and J are TRBV5-1 and TRBJ2-1, with 7 bases that match TRBD2. The CDR3 extends over 15 amino acids. Germline V lookup: CDR1 SGHRS, CDR2 YFSETQ. After removal of 2 bases from V and 4 bases from J, the junction contained 6 bases not matched to a gene. CDR3 in DNA: TGCGCCAGCAGCTTTTCTGGGACTAAATACAATGAGCAGTTCTTC. Translated: CASSFSGTKYNEQFF. The full variable domain, completed using reference TRBV5-1 and TRBJ2-1, is KAGVTQTPRYLIKTRGQQVTLSCSPISGHRSVSWYQQTPGQGLQFLFEYFSETQRNKGNFPGRFSGRQFSNSRSEMNVSTLELGDSALYLCASSFSGTKYNEQFFGPGTRLTVL.

The chain uses TRBV9 and TRBJ2-3; 7 bases are shared with TRBD2. Per germline, CDR1 SGDLS and CDR2 YYNGEE. CDR3 length equals 13 residues. Trimming cost V 3 bases and J 11 bases; bases outside gene matches: 9. Here the CDR3 reads CASSAYLAGRQYF. CDR3 DNA sequence: TGTGCCAGCAGCGCATACTTAGCGGGTAGGCAGTATTTT.

This clone was counted only a few times. V usage is TRBV4-1 and J usage is TRBJ2-3, with 11 bases that match TRBD2. V trimming: 0 bases; J trimming: 1 base; junction bases outside the gene matches: 9. The CDR3 is made up of 19 amino acids. Germline loops: CDR1 MGHRA, CDR2 YSYEKL. This CDR3 is CASSQDFTSGSPRTDTQYF. The CDR3 DNA sequence: TGCGCCAGCAGCCAAGATTTCACTAGCGGGAGCCCCCGCACAGATACGCAGTATTTT.

The chain carries TRBV6-2 or TRBV6-3 and TRBJ1-2; 7 bases line up with TRBD1. The V and J ends lost 5 bases and 2 bases, in that order; junction bases with no gene match: 8. The CDR3 runs 15 residues. Germline lookup yields CDR1 MNHEY and CDR2 SVGEGT. The CDR3 coding sequence is TGTGCCAGCAGTCCAGGGGGGTTTGCGAACTATGGCTACACCTTC. Its translation: CASSPGGFANYGYTF.

The chain links TRBV7-2 to TRBJ2-5, with TRBD2 matching over 8 bases. The CDR3 consists of 15 residues. V gave up 4 bases and J gave up 5 bases; unmatched junction bases: 9. Germline V gives CDR1 SGHTA, CDR2 FQGNSA. In nucleotides, the CDR3 is TGTGCCAGCAGCTACCTCCCGGGACTAGAGGAGACCCAGTACTTC. It codes for CASSYLPGLEETQYF.

The table lists this clone with a few counts. The rearrangement uses TRBV27 and TRBJ2-7; TRBD2 matches 10 bases. The V and J ends lost 6 bases and 0 bases, in that order; junction bases with no gene match: 5. Germline V gene data show CDR1 as MNHEY and CDR2 as SMNVEV (reference sequence). The CDR3 is made up of 15 amino acids. The chain's CDR3 is CASSIGLAASYEQYF. The CDR3 DNA reads as TGTGCCAGCAGCATCGGACTAGCGGCCTCCTACGAGCAGTACTTC.

This rearrangement joins TRBV12-3 or TRBV12-4 to TRBJ2-3, with 9 nucleotides matching TRBD1. This CDR3 spans 13 amino acids. After removal of 6 bases from V and 4 bases from J, the junction contained 2 bases not matched to a gene. The CDR3 DNA reads as TGTGCCAGCAGACACAGGGGGCCAGATACGCAGTATTTT. It is translated as CASRHRGPDTQYF.

V is TRBV19 and J is TRBJ1-2; 7 bases align to TRBD1. The CDR3 has 15 residues. Per germline, CDR1 LNHDA and CDR2 SQIVND (reference sequence). V lost 7 bases to trimming and J lost 4 bases; unmatched junction nucleotides: 12. CDR3 DNA sequence: TGTGCCAGTAATCCACAGGGGCGGATCATCTATGGCTACACCTTC. Its protein is CASNPQGRIIYGYTF.

This chain links TRBV7-9 with TRBJ1-4; TRBD1 agrees at 9 bases. Looked up from germline, CDR1 is SEHNR and CDR2 is FQNEAQ (reference sequence). The CDR3 spans 14 residues. The ends lost 11 bases at V and 8 bases at J; junction bases unmatched: 12. CDR3 in amino acids: CAVRTQGAGEKLFF. CDR3 nucleotide sequence: TGTGCCGTCCGTACACAGGGGGCTGGGGAAAAACTGTTTTTT.

The gene calls are TRBV11-3 and TRBJ1-1; 7 positions match TRBD1. The ends lost 3 bases at V and 0 bases at J; junction bases unmatched: 4. Germline lookup yields CDR1 SGHNT and CDR2 YENEEA. The CDR3 runs 15 residues. Written as DNA, the CDR3 is TGTGCCAGCAGCTTGGGGGGACAGATGAACACTGAAGCTTTCTTT. Encoded protein: CASSLGGQMNTEAFF.

The count of this clone is one. The gene calls are TRBV3-1 (or the pseudogene TRBV3-2) and TRBJ2-3, with 7 bases lining up with TRBD2. After removal of 4 bases from V and 4 bases from J, the junction contained 8 bases not matched to a gene. CDR3 length: 15 amino acids. Germline CDR1 and CDR2: LGHDT and YNNKEL (reference sequence). This chain's CDR3 is CASSPLGGSADTQYF. CDR3 DNA sequence: TGTGCCAGCAGCCCACTGGGCGGGAGCGCAGATACGCAGTATTTT.

The V gene is TRBV15, the J gene TRBJ1-4; no firm D call. Per germline, CDR1 LNHNV and CDR2 YYDKDF (reference sequence). CDR3 length equals 16 residues. Trimming pared 1 base from V and 6 bases from J, leaving 15 bases between. CDR3 in DNA: TGTGCCACCAGCAGAGTGGCAGGAAAGCACTATGAAAAACTGTTTTTT. Protein: CATSRVAGKHYEKLFF.